By share, the clone carrying this T cell receptor (beta chain) counts as medium-sized. Antigen unknown. With 10-nucleotide random UMIs included, cDNA was synthesized by 5'RACE. Per sequencing run, 15-18 subjects together gave over 190 million TCR-beta sequences. TCRdb independently ran MiXCR on the 5' RACE reads; one entry per CDR3 protein. The repertoire includes fewer than 50,000 distinct CDR3 sequences, 2% to 2.5% of them detected once, and roughly 12% sits in the top ten. The data stem from a study of neurological immune-mediated disorders. V gave up 0 bases and J gave up 6 bases; unmatched junction bases: 7. The germline V gene has CDR1 DFQATT and CDR2 SNEGSKA (reference sequence). The CDR3 has 16 amino acids. Whole-study results and caveats: There was no clinical or MRI feature that was associated with the multiple sclerosis repertoire cluster.

J is TRBJ2-2 and V is TRBV20-1; 10 bases are a match to TRBD2. Source material: PBMCs. The source is a man aged 25-40 years with multiple sclerosis. The CDR3 DNA reads TGCAGTGCTAGAGAAGGGGCTAGCGGGAGAGCCGGGGAGCTGTTTTTT. This sequence encodes CSAREGASGRAGELFF.